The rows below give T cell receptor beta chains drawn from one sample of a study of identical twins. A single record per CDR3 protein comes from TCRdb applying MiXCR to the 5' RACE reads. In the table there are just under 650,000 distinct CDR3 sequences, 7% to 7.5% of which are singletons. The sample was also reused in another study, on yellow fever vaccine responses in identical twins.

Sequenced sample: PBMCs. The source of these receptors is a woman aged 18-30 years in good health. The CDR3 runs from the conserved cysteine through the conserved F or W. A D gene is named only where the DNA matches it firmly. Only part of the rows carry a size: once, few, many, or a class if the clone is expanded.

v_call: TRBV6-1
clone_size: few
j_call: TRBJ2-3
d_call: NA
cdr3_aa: CASRAGLTSDTQYF
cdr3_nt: TGTGCCAGCAGGGCGGGACTTACTTCAGATACGCAGTATTTT

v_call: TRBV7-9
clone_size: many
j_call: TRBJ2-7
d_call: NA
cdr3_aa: CASSLAPQYEQYF
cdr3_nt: TGTGCCAGCAGCTTAGCGCCTCAATACGAGCAGTACTTC

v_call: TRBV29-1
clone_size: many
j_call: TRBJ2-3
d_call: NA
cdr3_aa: CSVEDRGGRGDTQYF
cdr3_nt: TGCAGCGTTGAAGATCGAGGGGGGCGCGGAGATACGCAGTATTTT

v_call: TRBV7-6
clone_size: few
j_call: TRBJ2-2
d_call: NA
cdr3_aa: CASSQGGWELFF
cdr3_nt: TGTGCCAGCAGTCAAGGGGGTTGGGAGCTGTTTTTT

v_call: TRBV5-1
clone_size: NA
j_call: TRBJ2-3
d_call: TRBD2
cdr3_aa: CASSLKRGDTDTQYF
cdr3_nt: TGCGCCAGCAGCTTAAAGCGGGGGGACACAGATACGCAGTATTTT

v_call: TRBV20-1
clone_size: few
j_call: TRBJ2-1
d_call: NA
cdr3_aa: CSAYRQDNEQFF
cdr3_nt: TGCAGTGCTTACAGACAGGACAATGAGCAGTTCTTC

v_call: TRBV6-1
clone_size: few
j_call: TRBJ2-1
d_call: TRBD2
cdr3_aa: CASENRGDGGRVNEQFF
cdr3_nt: TGTGCCAGTGAGAACCGGGGGGACGGGGGAAGAGTCAATGAGCAGTTCTTC

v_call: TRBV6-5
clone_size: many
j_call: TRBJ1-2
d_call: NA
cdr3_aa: CASSYSGANYGYTF
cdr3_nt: TGTGCCAGCAGTTACTCGGGCGCGAACTATGGCTACACCTTC

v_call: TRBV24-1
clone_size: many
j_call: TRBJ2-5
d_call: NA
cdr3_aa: CATSEADQETQYF
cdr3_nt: TGTGCCACCAGTGAGGCCGACCAAGAGACCCAGTACTTC

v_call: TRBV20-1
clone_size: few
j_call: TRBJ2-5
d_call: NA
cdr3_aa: CSASPPRLGEGAQYF
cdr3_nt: TGCAGTGCTAGTCCCCCTCGACTGGGGGAAGGGGCCCAGTACTTC

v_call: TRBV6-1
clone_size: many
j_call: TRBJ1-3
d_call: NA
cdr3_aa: CASSVARGPGNTIYF
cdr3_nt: TGTGCCAGCAGTGTCGCCCGAGGACCTGGAAACACCATATATTTT

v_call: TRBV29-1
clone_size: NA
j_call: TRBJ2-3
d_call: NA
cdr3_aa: CSGSRFSDTQYF
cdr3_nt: TGCAGCGGGTCTAGATTTTCAGATACGCAGTATTTT

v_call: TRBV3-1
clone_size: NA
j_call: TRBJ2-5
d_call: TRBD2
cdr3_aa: CASSQGGTSGQETQYF
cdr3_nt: TGTGCCAGCAGCCAAGGCGGGACTAGCGGTCAAGAGACCCAGTACTTC

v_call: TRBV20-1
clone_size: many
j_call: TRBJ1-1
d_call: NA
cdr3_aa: CSARDGPEAFF
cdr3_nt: TGCAGTGCTAGAGACGGTCCTGAAGCTTTCTTT

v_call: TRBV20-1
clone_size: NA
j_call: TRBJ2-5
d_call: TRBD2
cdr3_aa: CSAIPRGGLMETQYF
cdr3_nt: TGCAGTGCTATCCCTCGGGGGGGATTAATGGAGACCCAGTACTTC

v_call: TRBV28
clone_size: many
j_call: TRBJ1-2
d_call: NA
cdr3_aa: CASGYSGYGYTF
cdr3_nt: TGTGCCAGCGGGTACAGCGGTTATGGCTACACCTTC

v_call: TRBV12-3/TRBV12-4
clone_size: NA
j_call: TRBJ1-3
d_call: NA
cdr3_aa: CASSTTNTVSGNTIYF
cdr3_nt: TGTGCCAGCAGCACAACAAACACTGTCTCTGGAAACACCATATATTTT

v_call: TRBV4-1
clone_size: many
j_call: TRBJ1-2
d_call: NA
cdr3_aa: CASSQSSAAGYTF
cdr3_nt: TGCGCCAGCAGCCAAAGCTCTGCGGCTGGCTACACCTTC

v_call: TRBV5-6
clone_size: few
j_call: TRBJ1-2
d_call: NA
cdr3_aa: CASSLGHGYTF
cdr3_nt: TGTGCCAGCAGCTTGGGACATGGCTACACCTTC

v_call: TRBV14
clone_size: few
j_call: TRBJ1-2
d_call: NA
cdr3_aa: CASSQSPGEFNYGYTF
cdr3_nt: TGTGCCAGCAGCCAGTCCCCAGGGGAATTTAACTATGGCTACACCTTC

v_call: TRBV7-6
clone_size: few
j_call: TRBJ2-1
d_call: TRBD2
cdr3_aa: CASSLLREYYNEQFF
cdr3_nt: TGTGCCAGCAGCTTATTGCGGGAGTACTACAATGAGCAGTTCTTC

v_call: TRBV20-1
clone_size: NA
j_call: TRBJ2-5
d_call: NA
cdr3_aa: CSARPPGAMGETQYF
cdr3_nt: TGCAGTGCACGACCCCCAGGGGCTATGGGGGAGACCCAGTACTTC

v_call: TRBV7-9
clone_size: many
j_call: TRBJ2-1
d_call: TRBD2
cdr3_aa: CASSYGGASYNEQFF
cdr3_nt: TGTGCCAGCAGCTACGGGGGGGCGTCCTACAATGAGCAGTTCTTC

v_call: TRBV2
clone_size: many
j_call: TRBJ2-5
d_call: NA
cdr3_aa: CASSDGYQETQYF
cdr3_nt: TGTGCCAGCAGTGACGGCTACCAAGAGACCCAGTACTTC

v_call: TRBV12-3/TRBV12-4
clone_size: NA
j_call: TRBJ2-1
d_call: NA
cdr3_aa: CASGGAEQFF
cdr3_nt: TGTGCCAGCGGAGGAGCAGAGCAGTTCTTC

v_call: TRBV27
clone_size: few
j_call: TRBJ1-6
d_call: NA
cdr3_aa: CASSFTRAQTGSPLHF
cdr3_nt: TGTGCCAGCAGTTTCACCCGCGCTCAAACGGGTTCACCCCTCCACTTT

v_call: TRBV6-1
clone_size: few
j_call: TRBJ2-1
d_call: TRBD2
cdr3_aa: CASRGGLAGAYEQFF
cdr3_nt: TGTGCCAGCAGGGGGGGACTAGCGGGAGCCTATGAGCAGTTCTTC

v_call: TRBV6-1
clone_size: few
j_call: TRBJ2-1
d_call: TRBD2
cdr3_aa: CASSNGRSGGSSYNEQFF
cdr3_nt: TGTGCCAGCAGCAATGGTCGATCGGGGGGGAGCTCCTACAATGAGCAGTTCTTC

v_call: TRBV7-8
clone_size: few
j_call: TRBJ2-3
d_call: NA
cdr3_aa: CASSLVLWAAGPTDTQYF
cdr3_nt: TGTGCCAGCAGCTTAGTACTTTGGGCAGCAGGCCCCACAGATACGCAGTATTTT

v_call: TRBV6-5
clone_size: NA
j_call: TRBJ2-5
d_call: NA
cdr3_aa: CASSYPSAGGETQYF
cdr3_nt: TGTGCCAGCAGTTACCCCAGCGCCGGCGGGGAGACCCAGTACTTC

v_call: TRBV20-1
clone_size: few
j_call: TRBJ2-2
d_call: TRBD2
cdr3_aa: CSAPLVASGNTGELFF
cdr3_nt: TGCAGTGCTCCACTCGTTGCTAGCGGGAACACCGGGGAGCTGTTTTTT

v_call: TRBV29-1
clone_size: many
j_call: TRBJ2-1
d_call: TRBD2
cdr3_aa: CSVGLFNEQFF
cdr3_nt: TGCAGCGTGGGACTATTCAATGAGCAGTTCTTC

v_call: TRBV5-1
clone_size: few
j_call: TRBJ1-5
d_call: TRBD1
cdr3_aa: CASSEGQGGNQPQHF
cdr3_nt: TGCGCCAGCAGCGAAGGACAGGGAGGCAATCAGCCCCAGCATTTT

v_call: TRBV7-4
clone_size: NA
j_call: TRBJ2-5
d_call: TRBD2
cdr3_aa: CASSFSGRMSGVETQYF
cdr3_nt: TGTGCCAGCAGCTTTAGCGGGAGGATGAGCGGCGTAGAGACCCAGTACTTC

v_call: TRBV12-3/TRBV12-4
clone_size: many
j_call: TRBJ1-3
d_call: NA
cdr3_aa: CASSLSGIGNTIYF
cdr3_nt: TGTGCCAGCAGTTTGTCGGGAATAGGGAACACCATATATTTT

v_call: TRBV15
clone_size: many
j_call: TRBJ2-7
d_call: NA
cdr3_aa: CATSRDQYEQYF
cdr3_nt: TGTGCCACCAGCAGAGATCAGTACGAGCAGTACTTC

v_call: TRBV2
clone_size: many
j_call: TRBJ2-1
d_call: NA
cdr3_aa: CASNTRGVEFF
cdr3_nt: TGTGCCAGCAACACCCGGGGAGTGGAGTTCTTC

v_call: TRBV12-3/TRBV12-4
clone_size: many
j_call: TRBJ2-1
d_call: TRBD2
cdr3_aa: CAIRTSLFHEQFF
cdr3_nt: TGTGCCATACGGACTAGCTTGTTCCATGAGCAGTTCTTC

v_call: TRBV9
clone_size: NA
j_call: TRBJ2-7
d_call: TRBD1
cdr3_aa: CASSGGQLSYEQYF
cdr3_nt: TGTGCCAGCAGCGGGGGACAGCTCTCCTACGAGCAGTACTTC

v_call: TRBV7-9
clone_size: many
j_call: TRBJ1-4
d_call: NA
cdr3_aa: CASSWGTKREEKLFF
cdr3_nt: TGTGCCAGCAGCTGGGGAACAAAAAGAGAAGAAAAACTGTTTTTT

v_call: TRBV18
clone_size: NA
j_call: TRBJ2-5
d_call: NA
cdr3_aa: CASSPILRADQETQYF
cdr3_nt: TGTGCCAGCTCACCGATACTGAGGGCAGACCAAGAGACCCAGTACTTC

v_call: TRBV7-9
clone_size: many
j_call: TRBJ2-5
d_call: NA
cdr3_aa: CASSLVRAEETQYF
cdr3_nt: TGTGCCAGCAGCTTAGTGAGAGCGGAAGAGACCCAGTACTTC

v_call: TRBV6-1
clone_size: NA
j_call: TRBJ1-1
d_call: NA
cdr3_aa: CASSDGQLNTEAFF
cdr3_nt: TGTGCCAGCAGTGATGGACAGCTGAACACTGAAGCTTTCTTT

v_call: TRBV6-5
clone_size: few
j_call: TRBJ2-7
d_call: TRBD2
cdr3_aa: CASSYLAEDSYEQYF
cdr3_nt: TGTGCCAGCAGTTACCTAGCGGAGGATTCCTACGAGCAGTACTTC

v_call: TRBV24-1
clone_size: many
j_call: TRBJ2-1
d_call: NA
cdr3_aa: CATSDASQVPHF
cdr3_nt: TGTGCCACCAGTGATGCTTCACAGGTCCCTCACTTC

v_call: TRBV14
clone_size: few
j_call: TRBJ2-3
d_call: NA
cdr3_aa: CASSQDKASITDTQYF
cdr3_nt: TGTGCCAGCAGCCAAGATAAGGCGTCTATCACAGATACGCAGTATTTT

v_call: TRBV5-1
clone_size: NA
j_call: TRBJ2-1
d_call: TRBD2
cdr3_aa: CASSLELAGGSSYNEQFF
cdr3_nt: TGCGCCAGCAGCTTGGAACTAGCGGGGGGGAGCTCCTACAATGAGCAGTTCTTC

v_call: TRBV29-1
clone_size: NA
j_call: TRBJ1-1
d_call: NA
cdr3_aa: CSVEKGLGQAAFF
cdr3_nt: TGCAGCGTTGAGAAGGGACTCGGTCAGGCAGCTTTCTTT

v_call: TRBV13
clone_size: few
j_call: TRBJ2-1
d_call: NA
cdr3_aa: CASSPEGRGPLNEQFF
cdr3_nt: TGTGCCAGCAGTCCCGAGGGTCGGGGGCCCTTGAATGAGCAGTTCTTC

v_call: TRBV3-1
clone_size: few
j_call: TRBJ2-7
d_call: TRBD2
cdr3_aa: CASSPPGLGFEQYF
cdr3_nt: TGTGCCAGCAGCCCCCCTGGACTAGGTTTCGAGCAGTACTTC

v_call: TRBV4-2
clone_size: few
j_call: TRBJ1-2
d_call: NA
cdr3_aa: CASSQEGGSGYGYTF
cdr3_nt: TGTGCCAGCAGCCAAGAAGGAGGGTCCGGCTATGGCTACACCTTC